The rows below give T cell receptor beta chains drawn from one sample of a study of cytomegalovirus exposure and HLA in healthy donors. Repertoires were generated with immunoSEQ multiplex PCR, while TCRdb's copy carries only in-frame clones and drops some. The table records approximately 210,000 clones, 77% of them present only once. Sequencing was performed on PBMCs. The receptors originated from a woman in her 30s in good health and CMV-seropositive. Each CDR3 is given with its conserved first and last residue. A D gene is named only where the DNA matches it firmly. For some rows the clone size is stated as once, few or many, or as a class when expanded; others skip it.

cdr3_length: 15; j_call: TRBJ2-1; d_call: NA; v_call: TRBV28; clone_size: NA; cdr3_nt: TGTGCCACTCAGTTTAGGAGAGGCTCCTACAATGAGCAGTTCTTC; cdr3_aa: CATQFRRGSYNEQFF
cdr3_length: 13; j_call: TRBJ2-7; d_call: TRBD1; v_call: TRBV28; clone_size: NA; cdr3_nt: TGTGCCAGCAGGCGGACAGGGCACTGCGAGCAGTACTTC; cdr3_aa: CASRRTGHCEQYF
cdr3_length: 12; j_call: TRBJ1-2; d_call: TRBD1; v_call: TRBV10-3; clone_size: once; cdr3_nt: TGTGCCATCAGGGACAGGGTCTATGGCTACACCTTC; cdr3_aa: CAIRDRVYGYTF
cdr3_length: 11; j_call: TRBJ2-3; d_call: NA; v_call: TRBV5-1; clone_size: once; cdr3_nt: TGCGCCAGCGGCACCGCAGATACGCAGTATTTT; cdr3_aa: CASGTADTQYF
cdr3_length: 15; j_call: TRBJ2-1; d_call: NA; v_call: TRBV7-2; clone_size: NA; cdr3_nt: TGTGCCAGCAGTTACGACTATTCCTCCTACAATGAGCAGTTCTTC; cdr3_aa: CASSYDYSSYNEQFF
cdr3_length: 14; j_call: TRBJ1-2; d_call: TRBD1; v_call: TRBV5-4; clone_size: few; cdr3_nt: TGTGCCAGCAGCCGCCCGATACAGGGGGATGGCTACACCTTC; cdr3_aa: CASSRPIQGDGYTF
cdr3_length: 13; j_call: TRBJ2-5; d_call: TRBD1; v_call: TRBV6-5; clone_size: few; cdr3_nt: TGTGCCAGCAGCCGCCGGGACAGGGGTCATCGGTACTTC; cdr3_aa: CASSRRDRGHRYF
cdr3_length: 13; j_call: TRBJ2-1; d_call: TRBD1; v_call: TRBV15; clone_size: few; cdr3_nt: TGTGCCAGCCAGGGACAGGCCGCGGCTGAGCAGTTCTTC; cdr3_aa: CASQGQAAAEQFF
cdr3_length: 16; j_call: TRBJ1-2; d_call: NA; v_call: TRBV4-1; clone_size: NA; cdr3_nt: TGCGCCAGCAGCCAAGATCTAGGGGCGGCTAACTATGGCTACACCTTC; cdr3_aa: CASSQDLGAANYGYTF
cdr3_length: 15; j_call: TRBJ2-1; d_call: NA; v_call: TRBV7-2; clone_size: once; cdr3_nt: TGTGCCAGCAGCTTAAGTCAGCTGACGGGAGCTCAGCAGTTCTTC; cdr3_aa: CASSLSQLTGAQQFF
cdr3_length: 14; j_call: TRBJ2-5; d_call: NA; v_call: TRBV28; clone_size: NA; cdr3_nt: TGTGCCAGCAGCCAGGGGTCCCGGGGAGAGACCCAGTACTTC; cdr3_aa: CASSQGSRGETQYF
cdr3_length: 15; j_call: TRBJ2-7; d_call: TRBD2; v_call: TRBV5-1; clone_size: NA; cdr3_nt: TGCGCCAGCAGCTCGCAGCTAGCGGGAGTCTACGAGCAGTACTTC; cdr3_aa: CASSSQLAGVYEQYF
cdr3_length: 11; j_call: TRBJ2-7; d_call: NA; v_call: TRBV6-5; clone_size: once; cdr3_nt: TGTGCCAGCAACAAGGGGTACGAGCAGTACTTC; cdr3_aa: CASNKGYEQYF
cdr3_length: 16; j_call: TRBJ1-5; d_call: NA; v_call: TRBV18; clone_size: NA; cdr3_nt: TGTGCCAGCTCACTCAACGCGGGGGGCTTCGATCAGCCCCAGCATTTT; cdr3_aa: CASSLNAGGFDQPQHF
cdr3_length: 13; j_call: TRBJ2-5; d_call: TRBD2; v_call: TRBV30; clone_size: NA; cdr3_nt: TGTGCCTGGGAGACTAGCGGGGCCGAGACCCAGTACTTC; cdr3_aa: CAWETSGAETQYF
cdr3_length: 12; j_call: TRBJ1-5; d_call: NA; v_call: TRBV6-5; clone_size: NA; cdr3_nt: TGTGCCAGCAGTTCGACCGACAGGCACCAGCATTTT; cdr3_aa: CASSSTDRHQHF
cdr3_length: 14; j_call: TRBJ2-7; d_call: TRBD2; v_call: TRBV5-1; clone_size: NA; cdr3_nt: TGCGCCAGCAGCTCTAGCGGGAGTGAGTACGAGCAGTACTTC; cdr3_aa: CASSSSGSEYEQYF
cdr3_length: 15; j_call: TRBJ2-3; d_call: TRBD2; v_call: TRBV29-1; clone_size: NA; cdr3_nt: TGCAGCGTTCTTATAGCGGGAGGGGGGACAGATACGCAGTATTTT; cdr3_aa: CSVLIAGGGTDTQYF
cdr3_length: 14; j_call: TRBJ2-7; d_call: NA; v_call: TRBV28; clone_size: few; cdr3_nt: TGTGCCAGCAGTCCAGTCCCAGGAGGGAACGAGCAGTACTTC; cdr3_aa: CASSPVPGGNEQYF
cdr3_length: 16; j_call: TRBJ2-7; d_call: NA; v_call: TRBV6-6; clone_size: NA; cdr3_nt: TGTGCCAGCAGTCGCGGAGGGAATCGAGGCTCCTACGAGCAGTACTTC; cdr3_aa: CASSRGGNRGSYEQYF
cdr3_length: 16; j_call: TRBJ1-2; d_call: NA; v_call: TRBV4-2; clone_size: few; cdr3_nt: TGTGCCAGCAGCCAAGAGGGGCGGGGGTCTGGCTATGGCTACACCTTC; cdr3_aa: CASSQEGRGSGYGYTF
cdr3_length: 13; j_call: TRBJ1-5; d_call: TRBD1; v_call: TRBV30; clone_size: NA; cdr3_nt: TGTGCCTGGAGCAGACAGGGAGATCAGCCCCAGCATTTT; cdr3_aa: CAWSRQGDQPQHF
cdr3_length: 15; j_call: TRBJ2-7; d_call: TRBD2; v_call: TRBV4-1; clone_size: NA; cdr3_nt: TGCGCCAGCAGCCCCGGGACTAGCGGGATCTACGAGCAGTACTTC; cdr3_aa: CASSPGTSGIYEQYF
cdr3_length: 17; j_call: TRBJ2-5; d_call: TRBD2; v_call: TRBV9; clone_size: few; cdr3_nt: TGTGCCAGCAGCGTAGATGGACGTCTAGCGGGAGGAGAGACCCAGTACTTC; cdr3_aa: CASSVDGRLAGGETQYF
cdr3_length: 12; j_call: TRBJ2-7; d_call: TRBD2; v_call: TRBV6-5; clone_size: few; cdr3_nt: TGTGCCAGCGGTCGGGGGGGCTACGAGCAGTACTTC; cdr3_aa: CASGRGGYEQYF
cdr3_length: 15; j_call: TRBJ2-3; d_call: NA; v_call: TRBV6-5; clone_size: NA; cdr3_nt: TGTGCCAGCAGTTACTGGGGGGGGCAGGCAGATACGCAGTATTTT; cdr3_aa: CASSYWGGQADTQYF
cdr3_length: 16; j_call: TRBJ2-1; d_call: TRBD1; v_call: TRBV5-1; clone_size: NA; cdr3_nt: TGCGCCAGCAGCTTGGGAGTTGGACAGGGCTATAATGAGCAGTTCTTC; cdr3_aa: CASSLGVGQGYNEQFF
cdr3_length: 16; j_call: TRBJ2-3; d_call: TRBD2; v_call: TRBV7-2; clone_size: NA; cdr3_nt: TGTGCCAGCAGCCGTCGGACTAGCGTGGGCACAGATACGCAGTATTTT; cdr3_aa: CASSRRTSVGTDTQYF
cdr3_length: 14; j_call: TRBJ2-6; d_call: NA; v_call: TRBV29-1; clone_size: NA; cdr3_nt: TGCAGCGTCCTCGGAGGCTCTGGGGCCAACGTCCTGACTTTC; cdr3_aa: CSVLGGSGANVLTF
cdr3_length: 13; j_call: TRBJ1-2; d_call: TRBD1; v_call: TRBV7-8; clone_size: NA; cdr3_nt: TGTGCCAGCAGCTTTCGGACAGGGGGCGGCTACACCTTC; cdr3_aa: CASSFRTGGGYTF
cdr3_length: 15; j_call: TRBJ2-7; d_call: TRBD2; v_call: TRBV6-5; clone_size: NA; cdr3_nt: TGTGCCAGCATCGCCCCGGGGCTAGCGGGCGAAGAGCAGTACTTC; cdr3_aa: CASIAPGLAGEEQYF
cdr3_length: 14; j_call: TRBJ1-1; d_call: NA; v_call: TRBV19; clone_size: NA; cdr3_nt: TGTGCCAGTAGTATCTATGACTCGGGCACTGAAGCTTTCTTT; cdr3_aa: CASSIYDSGTEAFF
cdr3_length: 15; j_call: TRBJ2-7; d_call: NA; v_call: TRBV4-2; clone_size: once; cdr3_nt: TGTGCCAGCAGCCAAGATCCGACTGGCGAGTACGAGCAGTACTTC; cdr3_aa: CASSQDPTGEYEQYF
cdr3_length: 14; j_call: TRBJ1-4; d_call: NA; v_call: TRBV28; clone_size: NA; cdr3_nt: TGTGCCAGCAGTTTAGTATTACAGGATGAAAAACTGTTTTTT; cdr3_aa: CASSLVLQDEKLFF
cdr3_length: 12; j_call: TRBJ1-3; d_call: NA; v_call: TRBV6-5; clone_size: NA; cdr3_nt: TGTGCCAGCAGGACGGGGGGAAACACCATATATTTT; cdr3_aa: CASRTGGNTIYF
cdr3_length: 13; j_call: TRBJ2-4; d_call: NA; v_call: TRBV18; clone_size: NA; cdr3_nt: TGTGCCAGCTCTATAGCGGTTGAAAACATTCAGTACTTC; cdr3_aa: CASSIAVENIQYF
cdr3_length: 16; j_call: TRBJ2-7; d_call: NA; v_call: TRBV4-1; clone_size: few; cdr3_nt: TGCGCCAGCAGCCAGGGCCCCTGGACAGCTACCTACGAGCAGTACTTC; cdr3_aa: CASSQGPWTATYEQYF
cdr3_length: 14; j_call: TRBJ1-5; d_call: TRBD1; v_call: TRBV5-1; clone_size: NA; cdr3_nt: TGCGCCAGCAGCCCCGGACAGGCCAATCAGCCCCAGCATTTT; cdr3_aa: CASSPGQANQPQHF
cdr3_length: 13; j_call: TRBJ2-1; d_call: NA; v_call: TRBV7-2; clone_size: NA; cdr3_nt: TGTGCCAGCAGCTTAAGCAGGAACAATGAGCAGTTCTTC; cdr3_aa: CASSLSRNNEQFF
cdr3_length: 13; j_call: TRBJ2-6; d_call: NA; v_call: TRBV29-1; clone_size: NA; cdr3_nt: TGCAGCGTCAGGGTGCCTGGGGCCAACGTCCTGACTTTC; cdr3_aa: CSVRVPGANVLTF
cdr3_length: 14; j_call: TRBJ2-3; d_call: TRBD1; v_call: TRBV5-1; clone_size: NA; cdr3_nt: TGCGCCAGCAACTTGGGACAGGGCGGAGATACGCAGTATTTT; cdr3_aa: CASNLGQGGDTQYF
cdr3_length: 19; j_call: TRBJ2-2; d_call: NA; v_call: TRBV5-6; clone_size: NA; cdr3_nt: TGTGCCAGCAGCTTACGCCAGGGATTAGGGTTCGCGAACACCGGGGAGCTGTTTTTT; cdr3_aa: CASSLRQGLGFANTGELFF
cdr3_length: 15; j_call: TRBJ1-4; d_call: NA; v_call: TRBV27; clone_size: NA; cdr3_nt: TGTGCCAGCAAAGTCAGGTCGACAACTAATGAAAAACTGTTTTTT; cdr3_aa: CASKVRSTTNEKLFF
cdr3_length: 14; j_call: TRBJ1-4; d_call: NA; v_call: TRBV28; clone_size: NA; cdr3_nt: TGTGCCAGCAGTTCTGGACAGTTTATAGAAAAACTGTTTTTT; cdr3_aa: CASSSGQFIEKLFF
cdr3_length: 15; j_call: TRBJ1-1; d_call: TRBD1; v_call: TRBV28; clone_size: NA; cdr3_nt: TGTGCCAGCAGGTTGGGACAGGGGGTGAACACTGAAGCTTTCTTT; cdr3_aa: CASRLGQGVNTEAFF
cdr3_length: 14; j_call: TRBJ2-3; d_call: NA; v_call: TRBV4-3; clone_size: once; cdr3_nt: TGCGCCAGCAGACGGGACATAACCACAGATACGCAGTATTTT; cdr3_aa: CASRRDITTDTQYF
cdr3_length: 13; j_call: TRBJ1-1; d_call: NA; v_call: TRBV30; clone_size: NA; cdr3_nt: TGTGCCTGGAGTGTCTTTAGGAACACTGAAGCTTTCTTT; cdr3_aa: CAWSVFRNTEAFF
cdr3_length: 18; j_call: TRBJ1-5; d_call: TRBD1; v_call: TRBV15; clone_size: NA; cdr3_nt: TGTGCCACCAGCAAAGAGGTGGTGTTGGGGGACAGGTATCAGCCCCAGCATTTT; cdr3_aa: CATSKEVVLGDRYQPQHF
cdr3_length: 16; j_call: TRBJ2-2; d_call: TRBD2; v_call: TRBV28; clone_size: NA; cdr3_nt: TGTGCCAGCAGTTTCCTCGGGAGGTCCTTTGGCGGGGAGCTGTTTTTT; cdr3_aa: CASSFLGRSFGGELFF
cdr3_length: 15; j_call: TRBJ1-2; d_call: NA; v_call: TRBV28; clone_size: NA; cdr3_nt: TGTGCCAGCAGTTTAGACCCCTCCGGGGGGCGAGGCTACACCTTC; cdr3_aa: CASSLDPSGGRGYTF
cdr3_length: 12; j_call: TRBJ1-3; d_call: NA; v_call: TRBV18; clone_size: few; cdr3_nt: TGTGCCAGCTCACGGGACAGAAACACCATATATTTT; cdr3_aa: CASSRDRNTIYF
cdr3_length: 15; j_call: TRBJ2-2; d_call: NA; v_call: TRBV5-1; clone_size: NA; cdr3_nt: TGCGCCAGCAGCTATCGGCAGGGGAACACCGGGGAGCTGTTTTTT; cdr3_aa: CASSYRQGNTGELFF
cdr3_length: 16; j_call: TRBJ2-1; d_call: NA; v_call: TRBV7-3; clone_size: NA; cdr3_nt: TGTGCCAGCAGCCTTCACGGGGGGCACACCTACAATGAGCAGTTCTTC; cdr3_aa: CASSLHGGHTYNEQFF
cdr3_length: 16; j_call: TRBJ1-5; d_call: NA; v_call: TRBV4-2; clone_size: NA; cdr3_nt: TGTGCCAGCAGCCAACAGGGTTCTGCTAGCAATCAGCCCCAGCATTTT; cdr3_aa: CASSQQGSASNQPQHF
cdr3_length: 15; j_call: TRBJ2-6; d_call: NA; v_call: TRBV18; clone_size: NA; cdr3_nt: TGTGCCAGCTCACCTCAGGGGACTGGGGCCAACGTCCTGACTTTC; cdr3_aa: CASSPQGTGANVLTF
cdr3_length: 14; j_call: TRBJ1-5; d_call: TRBD1; v_call: TRBV2; clone_size: NA; cdr3_nt: TGTGCCAGCAGGGGGGACAGGGGCAATCAGCCCCAGCATTTT; cdr3_aa: CASRGDRGNQPQHF
cdr3_length: 14; j_call: TRBJ2-3; d_call: NA; v_call: TRBV2; clone_size: NA; cdr3_nt: TGTGCCAGCAGTGGAGTATCCGGCACAGATACGCAGTATTTT; cdr3_aa: CASSGVSGTDTQYF
cdr3_length: 14; j_call: TRBJ2-3; d_call: NA; v_call: TRBV4-1; clone_size: NA; cdr3_nt: TGCGCCAGCAGCCAAGCCCGGAGCACAGATACGCAGTATTTT; cdr3_aa: CASSQARSTDTQYF
cdr3_length: 15; j_call: TRBJ2-7; d_call: NA; v_call: TRBV7-7; clone_size: NA; cdr3_nt: TGTGCTAGCAGCCCGAGCCTTGCGGGGTCTCACGAGCAGTACTTC; cdr3_aa: CASSPSLAGSHEQYF
cdr3_length: 15; j_call: TRBJ2-2; d_call: NA; v_call: TRBV5-1; clone_size: NA; cdr3_nt: TGCGCCAGCAGCTTGGGGGGGCCTCAAACCGGGGAGCTGTTTTTT; cdr3_aa: CASSLGGPQTGELFF